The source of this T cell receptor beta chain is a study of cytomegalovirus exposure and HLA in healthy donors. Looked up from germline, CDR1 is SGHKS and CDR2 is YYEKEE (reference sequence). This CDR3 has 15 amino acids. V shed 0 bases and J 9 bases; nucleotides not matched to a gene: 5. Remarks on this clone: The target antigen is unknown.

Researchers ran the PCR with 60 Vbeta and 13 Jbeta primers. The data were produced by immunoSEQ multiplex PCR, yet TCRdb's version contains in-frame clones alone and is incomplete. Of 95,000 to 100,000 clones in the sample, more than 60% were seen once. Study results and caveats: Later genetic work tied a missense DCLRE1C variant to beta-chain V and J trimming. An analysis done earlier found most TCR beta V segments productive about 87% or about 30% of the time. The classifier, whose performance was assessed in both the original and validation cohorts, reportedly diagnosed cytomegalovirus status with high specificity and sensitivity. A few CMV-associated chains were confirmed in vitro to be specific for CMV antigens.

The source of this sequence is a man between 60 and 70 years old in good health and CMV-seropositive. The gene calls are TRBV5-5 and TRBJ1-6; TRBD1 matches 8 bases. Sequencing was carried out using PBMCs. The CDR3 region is CASSLVGQVVSPLHF. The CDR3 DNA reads TGTGCCAGCAGCTTGGTGGGACAGGTCGTTTCACCCCTCCACTTT.